What follows is one T cell receptor (beta chain) and its context. Original methodology: Estimates of nucleated cell counts were drawn from the amplification of reference gene primers. The repertoire was sequenced with immunoSEQ multiplex PCR; TCRdb's copy has only in-frame clones and lacks some. V and J calls and clone size are those listed in that table; D and trimming were worked out from the DNA. The sample has around 130,000 clones, approximately 77% seen once. The ends were cut back, 0 bases at V and 2 bases at J, with 13 bases in the middle. The CDR3 runs 16 residues. CDR1 is LGHDT and CDR2 is YNNKEL in the germline V gene (reference sequence). The sample comes from a study of blood T cell repertoires in COVID-19.

The chain uses TRBV3-1 (or the pseudogene TRBV3-2) and TRBJ1-1; D ambiguous. Sequenced material: peripheral blood. The receptor comes from a human donor in a cohort sampled during active COVID-19. The CDR3 bases are TGTGCCAGCAGCCAAGATACTAGAAGGAGCAACACTGAAGCTTTCTTT. This codes for CASSQDTRRSNTEAFF.